This entry lists 28 T cell receptor beta chains sequenced from one sample in a study of control samples from healthy donors and cancer patients. Sequencing used immunoSEQ multiplex PCR; TCRdb keeps in-frame clones, though not all of them. The sample lists fewer than 200,000 clones, around 91% occurring once. Input material: blood. These receptors were obtained from a woman in her fifties or sixties in good health.

Points on this clone: The same CDR3 is also encoded by other DNA sequences in this sample. The chain combines TRBV12-3 or TRBV12-4 with TRBJ2-3, with D unclear. This CDR3 spans 11 amino acids. With 3 bases removed from V and 5 bases from J, the gap between germline ends came to 3 bases. The CDR3 DNA is TGTGCCAGCAGTTTTCGAGATACGCAGTATTTT. This sequence encodes CASSFRDTQYF.

This sequence joins TRBV5-4 and TRBJ2-4; possibly TRBD2 for D (5 bases). The CDR3 loop spans 15 amino acids. V shed 0 bases and J shed 8 bases, with 15 bases lying between them. CDR1 is SGHNT and CDR2 is YYREEE in the germline V gene (reference sequence). CDR3 nucleotides: TGTGCCAGCAGCTTGGGAGTGGACTCCTTATACATTCAGTACTTC. It encodes CASSLGVDSLYIQYF.

The count of this clone is one. The chain links TRBV7-2 to TRBJ1-2; D possibly corresponds to TRBD1 (6 bases). The CDR3 spans 15 residues. Trimming stripped 4 bases from V and 2 bases from J, with 14 bases between. From germline, CDR1 is SGHTA and CDR2 FQGNSA. CDR3 amino acids: CASSSSLGANYGYTF. CDR3 nucleotide sequence: TGTGCCAGCAGCTCATCCTTGGGGGCAAACTATGGCTACACCTTC.

V usage is TRBV28 and J usage is TRBJ2-7; D gene unclear. CDR3 size: 15 residues. Germline assignment: CDR1 MDHEN and CDR2 SYDVKM. V was trimmed by 5 bases and J by 3 bases, leaving 17 bases between them. The CDR3 protein is CASSPSSGSGYEQYF. The CDR3 DNA follows: TGTGCCAGCAGTCCCTCGTCCGGCTCAGGCTACGAGCAGTACTTC.

V gene TRBV9 combines with J gene TRBJ1-3, with a weak D call TRBD1 (6 bases). V was cut by 4 bases and J by 2 bases, with 10 bases left in between. The CDR3 consists of 14 residues. CDR1 is SGDLS, CDR2 YYNGEE, per germline. As DNA, the CDR3 is TGTGCCAGCAGCTCAGGGGAGGCTGGAAACACCATATATTTT. Translated: CASSSGEAGNTIYF.

The sample holds a few counts of this clone. The rearrangement joins TRBV3-1 (or the pseudogene TRBV3-2) to TRBJ2-7, with TRBD2 as a possible D gene (6 bases). Germline CDR1 reads LGHDT; CDR2 reads YNNKEL (reference sequence). The CDR3 covers 15 residues. V was clipped by 4 bases and J by 0 bases, with 13 bases between them. CDR3 coding DNA: TGTGCCAGCAGCCCGGCGGGGATAAGCTCCTACGAGCAGTACTTC. Its protein product is CASSPAGISSYEQYF.

The chain joins TRBV7-3 to TRBJ2-3; D might be TRBD1 (7 bases). Between the trimmed V and J ends, which lost 8 bases and 2 bases, there was a span of 14 bases. The CDR3 totals 14 residues. The germline V gene encodes CDR1 SGHTA and CDR2 FQGTGA. The CDR3 nucleotides read TGTGCCAGCTCCGCGGGACAGAACACAGATACGCAGTATTTT. Protein sequence: CASSAGQNTDTQYF. Filled out from reference TRBV7-3 and TRBJ2-3, the complete variable domain reads GAGVSQTPSNKVTEKGKYVELRCDPISGHTALYWYRQSLGQGPEFLIYFQGTGAADDSGLPNDRFFAVRPEGSVSTLKIQRTERGDSAVYLCASSAGQNTDTQYFGPGTRLTVL.

The V gene is TRBV24-1, the J gene TRBJ1-5; no reliable D call. Germline values: CDR1 KGHDR, CDR2 SFDVKD. Trimming cost V 3 bases and J 2 bases, with 10 bases left between them. This CDR3 spans 15 amino acids. As DNA, the CDR3 is TGTGCCACCAGTGATGGCAGATCTGGCAATCAGCCCCAGCATTTT. Its translation is CATSDGRSGNQPQHF.

This chain joins TRBV28 and TRBJ1-1; tentative D call: TRBD1 (5 bases). V was clipped by 4 bases and J by 5 bases, with 14 bases between them. CDR1 and CDR2 from the germline V gene are MDHEN and SYDVKM. CDR3 size: 14 residues. The DNA for the CDR3 is TGTGCCAGCAGTTATCGCGTGAAGGGGACTGAAGCTTTCTTT. It specifies CASSYRVKGTEAFF. Full variable domain (rest looked up from reference TRBV28 and TRBJ1-1): DVKVTQSSRYLVKRTGEKVFLECVQDMDHENMFWYRQDPGLGLRLIYFSYDVKMKEKGDIPEGYSVSREKKERFSLILESASTNQTSMYLCASSYRVKGTEAFFGQGTRLTVV.

The rearrangement links TRBV24-1 to TRBJ2-3; D ambiguous. Germline V gene sequence: CDR1 KGHDR, CDR2 SFDVKD. V dropped 6 bases and J dropped 5 bases, with 8 bases sitting between them. The CDR3 is 12 amino acids. CDR3 in amino acids: CATSSEVDTQYF. As DNA, the CDR3 is TGTGCCACCAGTTCCGAGGTAGATACGCAGTATTTT.

V gene TRBV29-1 combines with J gene TRBJ1-1, with D possibly being TRBD1 (6 bases). The germline CDR1 and CDR2 sequences are SQVTM and ANQGSEA. The CDR3 is made up of 14 amino acids. V shed 8 bases and J shed 0 bases, with 16 bases lying between them. This CDR3 reads CSLQRGAMNTEAFF. The CDR3 DNA sequence: TGCAGCCTTCAAAGGGGGGCAATGAACACTGAAGCTTTCTTT.

The rearrangement uses TRBV28 and TRBJ1-4; maybe TRBD1 (5 bases). The germline gives CDR1 MDHEN, CDR2 SYDVKM. Trimming removed 3 bases from V and 6 bases from J, with 20 bases in between. The CDR3 length is 17 residues. The CDR3 bases are TGTGCCAGCAGTTTGGATACCCGGGGGGGTGCATATGAAAAACTGTTTTTT. Residues: CASSLDTRGGAYEKLFF.

V gene TRBV9 combines with J gene TRBJ2-1; the D gene is possibly TRBD1 (6 bases). The CDR3 loop spans 14 amino acids. Trimming stripped 4 bases from V and 6 bases from J, with 14 bases between. Germline loops: CDR1 SGDLS, CDR2 YYNGEE. CDR3 region: CASSLHGQINEQFF. CDR3 DNA sequence: TGTGCCAGCAGCCTGCACGGACAGATCAATGAGCAGTTCTTC.

CDR3 region: CASSELDRGLANEKLFF. The DNA for the CDR3 is TGTGCCAGCAGTGAACTCGACAGGGGCTTAGCTAATGAAAAACTGTTTTTT. The rearrangement joins TRBV6-1 to TRBJ1-4; 8 bases line up with TRBD1. The trim removed 2 bases at V and 3 bases at J, leaving 8 bases unmatched. The germline V gene encodes CDR1 MNHNS and CDR2 SASEGT. CDR3 length: 17 amino acids.

The CDR3 nucleotides are TGTGCCAGTAGTATGGGACGGCTCGTTGTGGAGCTGTTTTTT. This sequence encodes CASSMGRLVVELFF. This rearrangement joins TRBV19 to TRBJ2-2; either TRBD1 or TRBD2 may supply D (5 bases each). This CDR3 comprises 14 residues. Trimming pared 3 bases from V and 10 bases from J, leaving 15 bases between. Germline assignment: CDR1 LNHDA and CDR2 SQIVND (reference sequence). The whole variable domain, filled in from reference TRBV19 and TRBJ2-2, reads DGGITQSPKYLFRKEGQNVTLSCEQNLNHDAMYWYRQDPGQGLRLIYYSQIVNDFQKGDIAEGYSVSREKKESFPLTVTSAQKNPTAFYLCASSMGRLVVELFFGEGSRLTVL.

CDR3 in DNA: TGTGCCAGCAGAATATCTGGGGCCAACGTCCTGACTTTC. Protein: CASRISGANVLTF. V and J are TRBV7-9 and TRBJ2-6; no definite D call. The V gene lost 6 bases and the J gene lost 1 base, with 4 bases spanning the gap. CDR1 SEHNR and CDR2 FQNEAQ come from the germline V gene (reference sequence). CDR3 size: 13 residues.

The chain joins TRBV28 to TRBJ2-1; possible D gene TRBD2, 7 bases. CDR3 length equals 14 residues. Trimming took 7 bases from V and 7 from J, leaving 17 bases between them. Germline assignment: CDR1 MDHEN and CDR2 SYDVKM. The CDR3, as DNA: TGTGCCAGCACGTGGGGGGGCATTTCGAATGAGCAGTTCTTC. As protein: CASTWGGISNEQFF.

The J gene is TRBJ1-1, the V gene TRBV19; tentative D call: TRBD1 (5 bases). CDR3 size: 15 residues. The germline V and J ends were trimmed by 7 bases and 2 bases, with 17 bases remaining between them. The V gene's germline CDR1 is LNHDA and CDR2 SQIVND (reference sequence). The CDR3 region is CASTPQRGLNTEAFF. CDR3 bases: TGTGCCAGTACCCCACAGAGGGGTCTTAACACTGAAGCTTTCTTT.

The rearrangement links TRBV7-2 to TRBJ2-7; TRBD2 agrees at 12 bases. Losses at the gene ends were 1 base for V and 2 bases for J; bases not matched to a gene: 3. CDR1 is SGHTA, CDR2 FQGNSA, per germline. This CDR3 has 16 residues. For the CDR3, the DNA is TGTGCCAGCAGCTTAGGGTCTAGCGGGAGGGCCTACGAGCAGTACTTC. Its translation is CASSLGSSGRAYEQYF.

This chain links TRBV6-2 or TRBV6-3 with TRBJ1-1; 9 nucleotides line up with TRBD1. With V trimmed by 0 bases and J by 5 bases, 10 bases remained unmatched. The CDR3 covers 17 residues. Germline V gene lookup returns CDR1 MNHEY and CDR2 SVGEGT. The CDR3 here is CASSYSIAGQGGTEAFF. As DNA, the CDR3 is TGTGCCAGCAGTTACTCGATCGCGGGACAGGGAGGAACTGAAGCTTTCTTT.

The genes are TRBV18 and TRBJ2-5; possible D gene TRBD1, 5 bases. The V end lost 3 bases, the J end lost 3 bases, and 11 bases lay between the germline ends. Looked up from germline, CDR1 is KGHSH and CDR2 is LQKENI. The CDR3 contains 14 residues. The CDR3 spells CASSPGSGKETQYF. The DNA for the CDR3 is TGTGCCAGCTCACCGGGGTCAGGGAAAGAGACCCAGTACTTC.

The chain uses TRBV27 and TRBJ2-6, with D unresolved. The V and J ends lost 7 bases and 3 bases respectively, with 10 bases between them. The germline V gene encodes CDR1 MNHEY and CDR2 SMNVEV (reference sequence). This CDR3 comprises 14 residues. The CDR3 protein is CASTLRFGANVLTF. The CDR3 DNA follows: TGTGCCAGCACCCTGAGGTTTGGGGCCAACGTCCTGACTTTC.

The V gene is TRBV7-9, the J gene TRBJ1-2; a possible D gene is TRBD1 (5 bases). The V end lost 5 bases, the J end lost 3 bases, and 10 bases lay between the germline ends. This CDR3 has 13 residues. From germline, CDR1 is SEHNR and CDR2 FQNEAQ (reference sequence). This CDR3 is CASSPAGHYGYTF. The CDR3 DNA follows: TGTGCCAGCAGCCCGGCAGGGCACTATGGCTACACCTTC.

This chain links TRBV11-1 with TRBJ2-3; no clear D. From germline, CDR1 is SGHAT and CDR2 FQDESV (reference sequence). The CDR3 has 15 residues. Trimming pared 2 bases from V and 2 bases from J, leaving 11 bases between. This CDR3 reads CASSLSGGTTDTQYF. The CDR3 DNA reads TGTGCCAGCAGCTTATCCGGCGGAACCACAGATACGCAGTATTTT.

This rearrangement joins TRBV28 to TRBJ2-5; no clear D gene. In germline, CDR1 is MDHEN, CDR2 SYDVKM. The V end was cut by 1 base, the J end by 2 bases, with 8 bases between. The CDR3 loop spans 14 amino acids. The CDR3 coding sequence is TGTGCCAGCAGTTTATCTGGGTTACAAGAGACCCAGTACTTC. Its protein product is CASSLSGLQETQYF.

The CDR3 sequence is CASRPRDRAALRQFF. The DNA for the CDR3 is TGTGCCAGCAGGCCCCGGGACAGGGCTGCCTTAAGGCAGTTCTTC. The genes are TRBV28 and TRBJ2-1; TRBD1 matches 9 bases. The CDR3 extends over 15 amino acids. The V gene end was trimmed by 6 bases and the J gene end by 12 bases; junction bases not matched to a gene: 15. CDR1 and CDR2 (germline): MDHEN, SYDVKM.

V and J are TRBV3-1 (or the pseudogene TRBV3-2) and TRBJ1-1; D gene unclear. Germline V CDR1 and CDR2: LGHDT, YNNKEL (reference sequence). The CDR3 runs to 16 residues. V was clipped by 2 bases and J by 6 bases, with 19 bases between them. The CDR3 bases are TGTGCCAGCAGCCAACGTCCACCTATAACACCACCTGAAGCTTTCTTT. Translated, it gives CASSQRPPITPPEAFF.

The chain has TRBV5-1 and TRBJ1-4; the match to TRBD1 covers 7 bases. This CDR3 has 15 residues. Losses at the gene ends were 3 bases for V and 6 bases for J; bases not matched to a gene: 8. The germline V gene encodes CDR1 SGHRS and CDR2 YFSETQ. CDR3 nucleotide sequence: TGCGCCAGCAGCTGGGGTAGGGGGCGCGATGAAAAACTGTTTTTT. Translation: CASSWGRGRDEKLFF. Full variable domain (missing parts from reference TRBV5-1 and TRBJ1-4): KAGVTQTPRYLIKTRGQQVTLSCSPISGHRSVSWYQQTPGQGLQFLFEYFSETQRNKGNFPGRFSGRQFSNSRSEMNVSTLELGDSALYLCASSWGRGRDEKLFFGSGTQLSVL.